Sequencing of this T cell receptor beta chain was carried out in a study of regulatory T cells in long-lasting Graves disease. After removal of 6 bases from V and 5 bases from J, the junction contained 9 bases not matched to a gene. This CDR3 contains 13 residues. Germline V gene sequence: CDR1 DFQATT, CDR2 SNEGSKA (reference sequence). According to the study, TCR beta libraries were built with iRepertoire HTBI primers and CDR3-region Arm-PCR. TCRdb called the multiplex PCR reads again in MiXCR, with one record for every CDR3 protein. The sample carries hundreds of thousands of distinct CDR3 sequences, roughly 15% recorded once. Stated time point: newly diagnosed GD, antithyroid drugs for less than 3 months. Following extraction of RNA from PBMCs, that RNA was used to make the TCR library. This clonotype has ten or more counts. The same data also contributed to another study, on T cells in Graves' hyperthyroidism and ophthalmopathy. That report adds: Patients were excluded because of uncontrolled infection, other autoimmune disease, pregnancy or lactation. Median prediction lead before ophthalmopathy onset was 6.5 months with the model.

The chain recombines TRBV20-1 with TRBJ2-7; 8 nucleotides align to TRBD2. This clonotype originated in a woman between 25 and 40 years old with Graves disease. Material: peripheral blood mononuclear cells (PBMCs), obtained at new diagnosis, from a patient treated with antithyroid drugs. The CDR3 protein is CSAGSGNVDEQYF. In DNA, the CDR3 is TGCAGTGCCGGTAGCGGGAATGTGGACGAGCAGTACTTC.